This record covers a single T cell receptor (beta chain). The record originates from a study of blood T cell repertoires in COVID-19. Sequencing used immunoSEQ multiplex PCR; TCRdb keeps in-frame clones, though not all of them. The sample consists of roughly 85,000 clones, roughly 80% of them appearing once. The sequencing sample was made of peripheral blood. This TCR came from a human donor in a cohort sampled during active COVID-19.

The CDR3, as DNA: TGCGCCAGCAGCCCCGGAGGGCTAACCTATGGCTACACCTTC. Translation gives CASSPGGLTYGYTF. This chain uses TRBV4-1 with TRBJ1-2; D unclear. V lost 4 bases and J lost 4, with 13 bases in between. CDR1 and CDR2 from the germline V gene are MGHRA and YSYEKL. CDR3 length equals 14 residues.